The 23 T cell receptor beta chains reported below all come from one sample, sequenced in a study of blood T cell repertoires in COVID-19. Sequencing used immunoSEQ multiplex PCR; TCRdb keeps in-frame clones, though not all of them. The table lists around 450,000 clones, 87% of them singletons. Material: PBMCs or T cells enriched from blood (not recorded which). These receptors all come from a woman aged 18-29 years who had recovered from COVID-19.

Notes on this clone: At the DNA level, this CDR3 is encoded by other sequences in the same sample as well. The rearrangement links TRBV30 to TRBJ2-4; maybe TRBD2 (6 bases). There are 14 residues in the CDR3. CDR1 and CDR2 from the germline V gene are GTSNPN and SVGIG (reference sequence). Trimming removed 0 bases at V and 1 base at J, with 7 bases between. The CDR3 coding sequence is TGTGCCTGGAGTGTAGGAGGGGCCAAAAACATTCAGTACTTC. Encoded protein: CAWSVGGAKNIQYF.

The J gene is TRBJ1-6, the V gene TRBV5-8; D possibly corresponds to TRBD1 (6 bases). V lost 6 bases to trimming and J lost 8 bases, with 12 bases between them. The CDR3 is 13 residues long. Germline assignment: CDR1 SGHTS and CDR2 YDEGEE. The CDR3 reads CASILSGDSPLHF. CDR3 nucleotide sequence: TGTGCCAGCATCTTATCAGGGGATTCACCCCTCCACTTT.

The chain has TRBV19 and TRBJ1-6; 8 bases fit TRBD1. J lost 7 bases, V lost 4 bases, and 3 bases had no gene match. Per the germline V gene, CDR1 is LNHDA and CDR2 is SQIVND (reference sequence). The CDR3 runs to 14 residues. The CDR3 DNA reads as TGTGCCAGTAGTACAACAGGGGGGAATTCACCCCTCCACTTT. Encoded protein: CASSTTGGNSPLHF.

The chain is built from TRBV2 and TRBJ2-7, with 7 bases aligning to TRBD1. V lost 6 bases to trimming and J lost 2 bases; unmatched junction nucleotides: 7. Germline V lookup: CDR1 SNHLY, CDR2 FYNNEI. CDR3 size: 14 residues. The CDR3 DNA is TGTGCCAGCAGATCCGACAGGGTGCCCTACGAGCAGTACTTC. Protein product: CASRSDRVPYEQYF. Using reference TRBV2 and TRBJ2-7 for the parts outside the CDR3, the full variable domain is EPEVTQTPSHQVTQMGQEVILRCVPISNHLYFYWYRQILGQKVEFLVSFYNNEISEKSEIFDDQFSVERPDGSNFTLKIRSTKLEDSAMYFCASRSDRVPYEQYFGPGTRLTVT.

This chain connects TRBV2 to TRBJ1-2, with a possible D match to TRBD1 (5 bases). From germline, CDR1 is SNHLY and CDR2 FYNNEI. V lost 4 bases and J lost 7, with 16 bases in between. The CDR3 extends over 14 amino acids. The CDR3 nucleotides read TGTGCCAGCAGTGGGGACGGCCGGGGGGGTGGCTACACCTTC. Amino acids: CASSGDGRGGGYTF.

CDR3 sequence (DNA): TGCGCCAGCAGTTGGACACCGAACACTGAAGCTTTCTTT. This gives the protein CASSWTPNTEAFF. The J gene is TRBJ1-1, the V gene TRBV10-1, with a possible D match to TRBD1 (5 bases). Germline lookup yields CDR1 WNHNN and CDR2 SYGVQD (reference sequence). This CDR3 has 13 amino acids. The ends were cut back, 5 bases at V and 1 base at J, with 8 bases in the middle.

CDR3 residues: CASSSDRVGSGSDTQYF. The CDR3 nucleotides are TGTGCCAGCTCCTCAGACAGGGTCGGTAGTGGTTCGGATACGCAGTATTTT. This rearrangement joins TRBV18 to TRBJ2-3, with 7 bases identical to TRBD1. This CDR3 has 17 residues. The ends lost 6 bases at V and 6 bases at J; junction bases unmatched: 18. CDR1 and CDR2 from the germline V gene are KGHSH and LQKENI.

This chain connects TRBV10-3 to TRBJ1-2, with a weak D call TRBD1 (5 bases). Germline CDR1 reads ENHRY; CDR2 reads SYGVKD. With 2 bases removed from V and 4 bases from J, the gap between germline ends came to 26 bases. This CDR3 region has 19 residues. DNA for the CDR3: TGTGCCATCAGTGAGGGAGTCCGTCGACAGCCGACGTTAATCTATGGCTACACCTTC. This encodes CAISEGVRRQPTLIYGYTF.

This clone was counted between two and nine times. The chain's CDR3 is CASSVPDRLDATEAFF. The CDR3, as DNA: TGCGCCAGCAGCGTTCCGGACAGGCTTGATGCCACTGAAGCTTTCTTT. The V gene is TRBV4-1, the J gene TRBJ1-1; 7 bases agree with TRBD1. CDR3 length equals 16 residues. V shed 5 bases, J shed 4 bases, and the junction held 13 bases outside the gene matches. Per germline, CDR1 MGHRA and CDR2 YSYEKL.

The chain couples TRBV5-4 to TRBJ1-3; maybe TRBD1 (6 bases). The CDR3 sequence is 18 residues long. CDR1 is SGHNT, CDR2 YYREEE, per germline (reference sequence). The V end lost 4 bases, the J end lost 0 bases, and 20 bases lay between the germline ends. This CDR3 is CASSATRQESYSGNTIYF. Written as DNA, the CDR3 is TGTGCCAGCAGCGCGACTCGACAGGAATCTTACTCTGGAAACACCATATATTTT.

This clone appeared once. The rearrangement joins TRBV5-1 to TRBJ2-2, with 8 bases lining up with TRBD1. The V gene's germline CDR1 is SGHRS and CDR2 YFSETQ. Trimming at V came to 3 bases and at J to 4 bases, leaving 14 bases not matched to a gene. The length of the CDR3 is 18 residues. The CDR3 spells CASSSLDRGGSSTGELFF. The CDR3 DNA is TGCGCCAGCAGCTCACTAGACAGGGGTGGTTCCAGCACCGGGGAGCTGTTTTTT.

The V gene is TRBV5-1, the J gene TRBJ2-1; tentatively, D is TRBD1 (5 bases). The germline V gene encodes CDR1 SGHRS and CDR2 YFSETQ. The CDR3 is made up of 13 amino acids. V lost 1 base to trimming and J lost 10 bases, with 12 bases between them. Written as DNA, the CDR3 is TGCGCCAGCAGCTTGATTGGGGCGGAGGAGCAGTTCTTC. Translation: CASSLIGAEEQFF. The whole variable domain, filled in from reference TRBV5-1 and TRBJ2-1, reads KAGVTQTPRYLIKTRGQQVTLSCSPISGHRSVSWYQQTPGQGLQFLFEYFSETQRNKGNFPGRFSGRQFSNSRSEMNVSTLELGDSALYLCASSLIGAEEQFFGPGTRLTVL.

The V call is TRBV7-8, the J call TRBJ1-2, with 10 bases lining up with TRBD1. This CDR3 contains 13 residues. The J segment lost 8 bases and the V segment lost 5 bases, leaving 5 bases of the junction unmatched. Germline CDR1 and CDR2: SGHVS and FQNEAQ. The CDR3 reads CASSGRTGGGYTF. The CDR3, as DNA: TGTGCCAGCAGCGGTAGGACAGGGGGAGGCTACACCTTC.

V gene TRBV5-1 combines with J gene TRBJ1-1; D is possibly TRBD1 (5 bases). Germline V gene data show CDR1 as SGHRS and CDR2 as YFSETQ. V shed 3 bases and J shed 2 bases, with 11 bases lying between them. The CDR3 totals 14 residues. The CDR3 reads CASSSLTDNTEAFF. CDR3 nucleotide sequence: TGCGCCAGCAGCTCGCTGACAGATAACACTGAAGCTTTCTTT.

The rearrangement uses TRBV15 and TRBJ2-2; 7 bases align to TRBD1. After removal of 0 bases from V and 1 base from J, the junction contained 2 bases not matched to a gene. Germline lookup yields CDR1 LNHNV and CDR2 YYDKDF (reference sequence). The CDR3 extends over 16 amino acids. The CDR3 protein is CATSRESGGNTGELFF. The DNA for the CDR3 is TGTGCCACCAGCAGAGAATCAGGGGGGAACACCGGGGAGCTGTTTTTT.

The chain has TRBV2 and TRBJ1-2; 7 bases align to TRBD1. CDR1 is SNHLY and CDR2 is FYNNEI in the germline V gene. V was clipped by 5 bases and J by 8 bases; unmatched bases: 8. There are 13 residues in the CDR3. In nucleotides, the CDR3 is TGTGCCAGCAGTTTTACAGGGGCGCGGGGCTACACCTTC. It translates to CASSFTGARGYTF.

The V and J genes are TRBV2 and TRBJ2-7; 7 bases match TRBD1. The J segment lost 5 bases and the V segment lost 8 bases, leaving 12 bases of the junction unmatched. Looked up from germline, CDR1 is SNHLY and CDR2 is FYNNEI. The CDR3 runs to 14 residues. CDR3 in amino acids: CASGAPGQFNEQYF. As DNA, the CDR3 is TGTGCCAGCGGAGCACCGGGACAGTTCAACGAGCAGTACTTC.

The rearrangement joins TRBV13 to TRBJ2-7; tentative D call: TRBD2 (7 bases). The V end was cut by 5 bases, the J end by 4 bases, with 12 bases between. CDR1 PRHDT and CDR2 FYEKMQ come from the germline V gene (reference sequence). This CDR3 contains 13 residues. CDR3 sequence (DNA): TGTGCCAGCAGCCGAGGGAGGGGGTACGAGCAGTACTTC. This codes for CASSRGRGYEQYF.

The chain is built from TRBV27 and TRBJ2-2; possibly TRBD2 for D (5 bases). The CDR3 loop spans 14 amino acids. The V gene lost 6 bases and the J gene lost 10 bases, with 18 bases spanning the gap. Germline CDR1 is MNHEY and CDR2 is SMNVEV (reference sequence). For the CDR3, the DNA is TGTGCCAGCAGCGGGGTGATTTTCTCCGAGGAGCTGTTTTTT. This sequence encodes CASSGVIFSEELFF.

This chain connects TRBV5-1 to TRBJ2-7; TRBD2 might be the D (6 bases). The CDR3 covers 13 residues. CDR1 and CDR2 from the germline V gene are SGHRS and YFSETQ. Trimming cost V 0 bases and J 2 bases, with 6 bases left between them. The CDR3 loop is CASSLVAAYEQYF. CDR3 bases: TGCGCCAGCAGCTTGGTAGCGGCCTACGAGCAGTACTTC.

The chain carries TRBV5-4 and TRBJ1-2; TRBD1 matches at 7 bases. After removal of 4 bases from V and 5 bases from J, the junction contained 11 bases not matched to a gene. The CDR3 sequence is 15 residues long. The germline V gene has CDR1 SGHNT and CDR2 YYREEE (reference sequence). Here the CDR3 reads CASSGGGAVVYGYTF. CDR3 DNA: TGTGCCAGCAGCGGAGGGGGCGCGGTAGTTTATGGCTACACCTTC.

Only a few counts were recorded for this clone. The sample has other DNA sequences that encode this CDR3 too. Written as DNA, the CDR3 is TGTGCCAGCAGCCAACCAGGGACAGGGGGCGGGCAGCCCCAGCATTTT. Translation gives CASSQPGTGGGQPQHF. The V and J genes are TRBV4-2 and TRBJ1-5, with 12 bases lining up with TRBD1. V dropped 2 bases and J dropped 7; count of bases not matched to a gene: 6. CDR3 length: 16 amino acids. Looked up from germline, CDR1 is LGHNA and CDR2 is YNFKEQ.

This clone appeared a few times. CDR3 residues: CASSFRDRNSPLHF. The DNA for the CDR3 is TGTGCCAGCAGCTTCAGGGACAGGAATTCACCCCTCCACTTT. This chain links TRBV5-8 with TRBJ1-6, with 8 bases matching TRBD1. The CDR3 has 14 amino acids. V shed 2 bases, J shed 7 bases, and the junction held 2 bases outside the gene matches. Germline V gene lookup returns CDR1 SGHTS and CDR2 YDEGEE.